The entry that follows covers one T cell receptor (beta chain) sequence. Generated by immunoSEQ multiplex PCR, the TCRdb table keeps only in-frame clones and is missing some. The data contain around 280,000 clones, about nine tenths of them seen just once; the ten biggest clones take up over 2%. This specimen comes from a study of blood T cell repertoires in COVID-19. Study at large: Sites across the United States, Italy and Spain contributed samples from acute and convalescent COVID-19. Sample material is recorded as cDNA or gDNA derived from T cells, B-cell-depleted T cells, or PBMCs.

This sequence was found in a woman between 50 and 59 years old who had recovered from COVID-19. The sample was peripheral blood.

CDR3 nucleotide sequence: TGTGCCAGCTCGCGGGGGGGGGCTAATGAAAAACTGTTTTTT. It codes for CASSRGGANEKLFF. The V and J genes are TRBV28 and TRBJ1-4, with D possibly being TRBD1 (5 bases). The germline gives CDR1 MDHEN, CDR2 SYDVKM. Trimming shortened V by 8 bases and J by 3 bases, and 13 bases separated the two germline ends. This CDR3 region has 14 residues.